This is a list of T cell receptor beta chains from one sample in a study of blood T cell repertoires in COVID-19. Profiled with immunoSEQ multiplex PCR; TCRdb holds only in-frame clones, not every one. The sample consists of a few hundred thousand clones, around 83% of them appearing once. The source material was PBMCs or T cells enriched from blood (not recorded which). The receptors come from a woman between 50 and 59 years old who had recovered from COVID-19. Both conserved end residues are part of each CDR3. The order of the fields is J gene, V gene, CDR3 length, D gene, clone size, CDR3 DNA, CDR3 protein. The D gene is left open where the match is weak. The size field is filled for only some rows; it gives once, few, many or a size class.

>TRBJ2-7|TRBV29-1|13|TRBD2|NA
TGCAGCGGGGAACTAGCGGGAACCTACGAGCAGTACTTC
CSGELAGTYEQYF
>TRBJ2-5|TRBV2|14|NA|NA
TGTGCCAGCAGTGCAGGGCAGATCCAAGAGACCCAGTACTTC
CASSAGQIQETQYF
>TRBJ1-5|TRBV19|13|NA|once
TGTGCCAGTAGTATTAGTCTCGTTAAGCCCCAGCATTTT
CASSISLVKPQHF
>TRBJ1-3|TRBV19|14|NA|NA
TGTGCCTCCAAATACCAGTCCTCTGGAAACACCATATATTTT
CASKYQSSGNTIYF
>TRBJ2-7|TRBV5-1|14|TRBD2|NA
TGCGCCAGCGGGACTAGCGGGGGGGCCTACGAGCAGTACTTC
CASGTSGGAYEQYF
>TRBJ1-2|TRBV7-8|16|NA|NA
TGTGCCAGCAGCTTATCGGGCGGACAGTTCGACTATGGCTACACCTTC
CASSLSGGQFDYGYTF
>TRBJ2-7|TRBV27|17|TRBD1|NA
TGTGCCAGCAGTCCGAGACAGGGCTCTATTTTTGTGGGTGAGCAGTACTTC
CASSPRQGSIFVGEQYF
>TRBJ1-3|TRBV14|14|TRBD1|NA
TGTGCCAGCAGCCAACGACAGGGTTTGGACACCATATATTTT
CASSQRQGLDTIYF
>TRBJ1-1|TRBV6-5|16|NA|NA
TGTGCCAGCAGTTACTTACAGGGCTTGGAGAACACTGAAGCTTTCTTT
CASSYLQGLENTEAFF
>TRBJ1-1|TRBV18|14|TRBD1|few
TGTGCCAGCTCACCCGACAGGGAGAACACTGAAGCTTTCTTT
CASSPDRENTEAFF
>TRBJ2-5|TRBV5-1|12|NA|few
TGCGCCAGCAGCGGCGTTAGCGAGACCCAGTACTTC
CASSGVSETQYF
>TRBJ2-1|TRBV27|16|TRBD2|NA
TGTGCCAGCAGTTTATTAGCGGGGGGTTCATACAATGAGCAGTTCTTC
CASSLLAGGSYNEQFF
>TRBJ1-2|TRBV5-5|16|NA|few
TGTGCCAGCAGCTTGGAATTGGCGGACATTGGCTATGGCTACACCTTC
CASSLELADIGYGYTF
>TRBJ1-5|TRBV19|15|NA|NA
TGTGCCAGTAGTATGGGGGGATGGGGGAATCAGCCCCAGCATTTT
CASSMGGWGNQPQHF
>TRBJ1-2|TRBV18|15|NA|once
TGTGCCAGCTCACCTCTTGCCTCGGGAGGCTATGGCTACACCTTC
CASSPLASGGYGYTF
>TRBJ2-1|TRBV7-8|15|NA|NA
TGTGCCAGCAGCTCATGGGACTGGCAAAGAGATGAGCAGTTCTTC
CASSSWDWQRDEQFF
>TRBJ2-7|TRBV19|14|TRBD1|many
TGTGCCAGTATGGACAGGGCGAGCTCCTACGAGCAGTACTTC
CASMDRASSYEQYF
>TRBJ1-4|TRBV30|15|NA|NA
TGTGCCTGGAGTCCCCGAGGGTTCCCGGGGGAAAAACTGTTTTTT
CAWSPRGFPGEKLFF
>TRBJ2-1|TRBV7-2|15|TRBD2|NA
TGTGCCAGCAGCTTAGCAGGCGGGGGGGCGAATGAGCAGTTCTTC
CASSLAGGGANEQFF
>TRBJ2-3|TRBV29-1|19|TRBD2|NA
TGCAGCGTTGAGGGACTAGCGGAAAACTTCCAACTTAGCACAGATACGCAGTATTTT
CSVEGLAENFQLSTDTQYF
>TRBJ1-2|TRBV12-5|15|TRBD1|NA
TGTGCTAGTGGTTTCACTACAGGGGGCGCCTATGGCTACACCTTC
CASGFTTGGAYGYTF
>TRBJ2-1|TRBV7-9|14|TRBD2|NA
TGTGCCAGCAGCCCTGGACTAGCGGGAAGTGAGCAGTTCTTC
CASSPGLAGSEQFF
>TRBJ2-7|TRBV28|13|TRBD2|few
TGTGCCAGCAGTCCAGCGGGAGTAGGTGAGCAGTACTTC
CASSPAGVGEQYF
>TRBJ2-2|TRBV30|15|TRBD2|NA
TGTGCCTGGAGTGTAACGGGGGGGGCCGGCGGGGAGCTGTTTTTT
CAWSVTGGAGGELFF
>TRBJ1-2|TRBV4-2|15|NA|NA
TGTGCCAGCAGCCAAGAGACGGGGTCCATTGAGGGCTACACCTTC
CASSQETGSIEGYTF